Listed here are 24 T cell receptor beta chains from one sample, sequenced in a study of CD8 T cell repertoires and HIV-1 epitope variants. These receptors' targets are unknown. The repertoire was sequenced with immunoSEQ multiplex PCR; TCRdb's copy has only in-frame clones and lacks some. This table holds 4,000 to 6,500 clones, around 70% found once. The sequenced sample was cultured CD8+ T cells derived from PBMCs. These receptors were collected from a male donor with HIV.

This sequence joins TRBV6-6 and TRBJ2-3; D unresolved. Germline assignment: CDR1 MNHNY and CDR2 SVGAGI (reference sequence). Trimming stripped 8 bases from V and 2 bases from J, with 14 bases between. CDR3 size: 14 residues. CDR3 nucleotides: TGTGCCAGCTCAAAGATGGCTTCCACAGATACGCAGTATTTT. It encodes CASSKMASTDTQYF.

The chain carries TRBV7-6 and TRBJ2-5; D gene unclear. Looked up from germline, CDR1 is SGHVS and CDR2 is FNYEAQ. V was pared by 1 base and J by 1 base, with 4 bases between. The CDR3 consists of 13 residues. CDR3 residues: CASSLDPQETQYF. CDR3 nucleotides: TGTGCCAGCAGCTTAGATCCCCAAGAGACCCAGTACTTC.

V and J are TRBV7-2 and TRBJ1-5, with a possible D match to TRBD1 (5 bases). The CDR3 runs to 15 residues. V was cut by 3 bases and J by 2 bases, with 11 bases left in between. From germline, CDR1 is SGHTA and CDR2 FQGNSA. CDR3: CASSFLLGGNQPQHF. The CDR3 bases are TGTGCCAGCAGCTTCCTATTGGGGGGCAATCAGCCCCAGCATTTT. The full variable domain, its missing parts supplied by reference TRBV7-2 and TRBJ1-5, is GAGVSQSPSNKVTEKGKDVELRCDPISGHTALYWYRQSLGQGLEFLIYFQGNSAPDKSGLPSDRFSAERTGGSVSTLTIQRTQQEDSAVYLCASSFLLGGNQPQHFGDGTRLSIL.

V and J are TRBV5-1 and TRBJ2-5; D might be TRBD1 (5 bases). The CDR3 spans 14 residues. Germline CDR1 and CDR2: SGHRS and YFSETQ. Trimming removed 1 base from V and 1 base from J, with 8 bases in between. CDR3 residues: CASSLSRGQETQYF. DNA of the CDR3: TGCGCCAGCAGCTTGAGTAGGGGCCAAGAGACCCAGTACTTC.

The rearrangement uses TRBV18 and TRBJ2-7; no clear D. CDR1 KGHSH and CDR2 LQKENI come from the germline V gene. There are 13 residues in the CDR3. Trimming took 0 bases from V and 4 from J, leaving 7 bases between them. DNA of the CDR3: TGTGCCAGCTCACCACCTTTGGGTTACGAGCAGTACTTC. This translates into CASSPPLGYEQYF. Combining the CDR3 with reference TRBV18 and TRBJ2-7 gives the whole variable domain NAGVMQNPRHLVRRRGQEARLRCSPMKGHSHVYWYRQLPEEGLKFMVYLQKENIIDESGMPKERFSAEFPKEGPSILRIQQVVRGDSAAYFCASSPPLGYEQYFGPGTRLTVT.

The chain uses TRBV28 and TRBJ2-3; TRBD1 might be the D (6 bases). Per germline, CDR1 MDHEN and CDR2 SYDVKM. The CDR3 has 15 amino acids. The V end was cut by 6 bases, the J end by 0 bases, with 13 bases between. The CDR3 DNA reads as TGTGCCAGCAGCTTGGACAGTTCTAGCACAGATACGCAGTATTTT. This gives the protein CASSLDSSSTDTQYF.

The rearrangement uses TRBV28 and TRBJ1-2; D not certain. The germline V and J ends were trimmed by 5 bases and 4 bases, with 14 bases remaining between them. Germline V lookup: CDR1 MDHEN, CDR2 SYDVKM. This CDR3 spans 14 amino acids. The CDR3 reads CASSLGRTSYGYTF. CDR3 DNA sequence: TGTGCCAGCAGTCTCGGGCGGACCAGCTATGGCTACACCTTC.

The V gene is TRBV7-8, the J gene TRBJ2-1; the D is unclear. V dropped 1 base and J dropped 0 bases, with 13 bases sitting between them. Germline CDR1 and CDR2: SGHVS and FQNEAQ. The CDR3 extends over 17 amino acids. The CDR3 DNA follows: TGTGCCAGCAGCTTAGTAATCGGCAGGTCCTCCTACAATGAGCAGTTCTTC. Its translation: CASSLVIGRSSYNEQFF.

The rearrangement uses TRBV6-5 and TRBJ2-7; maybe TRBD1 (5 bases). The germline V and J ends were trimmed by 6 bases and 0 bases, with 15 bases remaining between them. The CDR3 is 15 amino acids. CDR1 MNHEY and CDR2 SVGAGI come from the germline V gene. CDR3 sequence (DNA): TGTGCCAGCAGCAGGGTCTCCGTAAGCTCCTACGAGCAGTACTTC. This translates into CASSRVSVSSYEQYF.

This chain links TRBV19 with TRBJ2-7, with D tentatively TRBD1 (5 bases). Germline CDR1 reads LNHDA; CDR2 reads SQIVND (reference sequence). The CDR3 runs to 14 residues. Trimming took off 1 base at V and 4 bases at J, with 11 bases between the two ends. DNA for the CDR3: TGTGCCAGTAGTATAGGTTCGGCAGGGTACGAGCAGTACTTC. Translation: CASSIGSAGYEQYF. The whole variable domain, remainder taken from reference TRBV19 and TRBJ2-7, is DGGITQSPKYLFRKEGQNVTLSCEQNLNHDAMYWYRQDPGQGLRLIYYSQIVNDFQKGDIAEGYSVSREKKESFPLTVTSAQKNPTAFYLCASSIGSAGYEQYFGPGTRLTVT.

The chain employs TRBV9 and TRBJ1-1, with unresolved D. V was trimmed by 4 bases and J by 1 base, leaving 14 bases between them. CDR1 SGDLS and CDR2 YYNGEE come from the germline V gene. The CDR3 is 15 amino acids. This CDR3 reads CASSPGGETNTEAFF. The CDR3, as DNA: TGTGCCAGCAGCCCAGGCGGGGAAACGAACACTGAAGCTTTCTTT.

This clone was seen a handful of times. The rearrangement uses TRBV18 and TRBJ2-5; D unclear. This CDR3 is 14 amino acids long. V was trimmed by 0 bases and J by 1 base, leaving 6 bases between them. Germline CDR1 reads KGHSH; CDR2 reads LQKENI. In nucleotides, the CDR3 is TGTGCCAGCTCACCACCAGGCCTCCAAGAGACCCAGTACTTC. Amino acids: CASSPPGLQETQYF.

CDR3 coding DNA: TGTGCCAGCACTGGGGTCACCGGGGAGCTGTTTTTT. It specifies CASTGVTGELFF. The chain has TRBV7-9 and TRBJ2-2; no reliable D call. V lost 7 bases to trimming and J lost 4 bases, with 7 bases between them. The germline V gene encodes CDR1 SEHNR and CDR2 FQNEAQ (reference sequence). The CDR3 has 12 amino acids.

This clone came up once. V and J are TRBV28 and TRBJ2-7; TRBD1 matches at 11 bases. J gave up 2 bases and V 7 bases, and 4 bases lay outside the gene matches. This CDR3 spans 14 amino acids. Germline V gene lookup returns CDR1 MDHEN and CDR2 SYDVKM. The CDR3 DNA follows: TGTGCCAGCAATCCGGGACAGGGGGCCTACGAGCAGTACTTC. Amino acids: CASNPGQGAYEQYF.

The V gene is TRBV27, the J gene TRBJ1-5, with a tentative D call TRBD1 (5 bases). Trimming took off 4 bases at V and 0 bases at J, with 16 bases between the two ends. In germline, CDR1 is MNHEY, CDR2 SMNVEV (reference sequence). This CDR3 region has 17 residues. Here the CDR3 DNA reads TGTGCCAGCAGTTCGGGAGGGCAGGGCCCTAGCAATCAGCCCCAGCATTTT. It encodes CASSSGGQGPSNQPQHF.

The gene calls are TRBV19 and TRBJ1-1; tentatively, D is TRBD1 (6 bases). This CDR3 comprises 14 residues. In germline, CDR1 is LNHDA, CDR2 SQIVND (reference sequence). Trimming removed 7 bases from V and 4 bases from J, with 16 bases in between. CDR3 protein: CASIKEQGSTEAFF. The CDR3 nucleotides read TGTGCCAGTATTAAGGAACAGGGTTCCACTGAAGCTTTCTTT. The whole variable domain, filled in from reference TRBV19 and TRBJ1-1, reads DGGITQSPKYLFRKEGQNVTLSCEQNLNHDAMYWYRQDPGQGLRLIYYSQIVNDFQKGDIAEGYSVSREKKESFPLTVTSAQKNPTAFYLCASIKEQGSTEAFFGQGTRLTVV.

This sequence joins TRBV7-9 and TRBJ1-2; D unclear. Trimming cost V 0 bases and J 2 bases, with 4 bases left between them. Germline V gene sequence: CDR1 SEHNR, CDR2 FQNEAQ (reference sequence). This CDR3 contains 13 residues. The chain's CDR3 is CASSLAGNYGYTF. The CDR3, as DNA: TGTGCCAGCAGCTTAGCAGGGAACTATGGCTACACCTTC.

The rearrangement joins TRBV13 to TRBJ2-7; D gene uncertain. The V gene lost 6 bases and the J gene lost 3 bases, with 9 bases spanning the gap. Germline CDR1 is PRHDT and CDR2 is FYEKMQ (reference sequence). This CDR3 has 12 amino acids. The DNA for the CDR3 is TGTGCCAGCAGTATATCTCTCTACGAGCAGTACTTC. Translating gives CASSISLYEQYF. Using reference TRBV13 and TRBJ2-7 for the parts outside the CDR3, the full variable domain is AAGVIQSPRHLIKEKRETATLKCYPIPRHDTVYWYQQGPGQDPQFLISFYEKMQSDKGSIPDRFSAQQFSDYHSELNMSSLELGDSALYFCASSISLYEQYFGPGTRLTVT.

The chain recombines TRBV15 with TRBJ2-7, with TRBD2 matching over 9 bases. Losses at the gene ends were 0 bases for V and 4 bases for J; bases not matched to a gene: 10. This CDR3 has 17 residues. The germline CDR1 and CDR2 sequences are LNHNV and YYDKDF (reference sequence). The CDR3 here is CATSRDDRSGSGYEQYF. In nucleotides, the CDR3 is TGTGCCACCAGCAGAGATGATCGTAGCGGGAGTGGGTACGAGCAGTACTTC.

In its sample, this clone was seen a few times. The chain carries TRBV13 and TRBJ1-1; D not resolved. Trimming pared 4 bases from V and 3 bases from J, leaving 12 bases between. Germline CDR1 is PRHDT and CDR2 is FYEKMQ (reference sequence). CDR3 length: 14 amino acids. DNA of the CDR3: TGTGCCAGCAGCTCTTTGGCCTTCTACACTGAAGCTTTCTTT. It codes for CASSSLAFYTEAFF.

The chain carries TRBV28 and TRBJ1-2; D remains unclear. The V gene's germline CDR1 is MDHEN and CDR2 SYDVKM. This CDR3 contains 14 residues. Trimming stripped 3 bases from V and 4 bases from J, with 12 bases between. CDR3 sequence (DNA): TGTGCCAGCAGTTTGACTCGACATATCTATGGCTACACCTTC. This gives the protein CASSLTRHIYGYTF.

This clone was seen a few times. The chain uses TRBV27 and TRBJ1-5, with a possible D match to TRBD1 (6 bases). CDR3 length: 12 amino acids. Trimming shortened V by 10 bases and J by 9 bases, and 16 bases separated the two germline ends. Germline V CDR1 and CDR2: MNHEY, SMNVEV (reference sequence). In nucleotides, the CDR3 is TGTGCCATTGGGGGCGCCGTCAGGCCCCAGCATTTT. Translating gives CAIGGAVRPQHF.

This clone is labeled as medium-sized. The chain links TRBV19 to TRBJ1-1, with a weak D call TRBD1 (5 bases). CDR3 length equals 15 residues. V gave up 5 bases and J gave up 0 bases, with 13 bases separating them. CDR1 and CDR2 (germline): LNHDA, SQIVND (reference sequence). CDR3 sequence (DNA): TGTGCCAGTAGTGATTACGGGGCTCTGAACACTGAAGCTTTCTTT. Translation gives CASSDYGALNTEAFF. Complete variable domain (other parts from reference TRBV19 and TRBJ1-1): DGGITQSPKYLFRKEGQNVTLSCEQNLNHDAMYWYRQDPGQGLRLIYYSQIVNDFQKGDIAEGYSVSREKKESFPLTVTSAQKNPTAFYLCASSDYGALNTEAFFGQGTRLTVV.

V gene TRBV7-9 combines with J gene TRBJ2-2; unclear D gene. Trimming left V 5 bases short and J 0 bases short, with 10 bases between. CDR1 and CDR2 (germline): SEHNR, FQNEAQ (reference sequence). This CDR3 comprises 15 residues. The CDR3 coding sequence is TGTGCCAGCAGCCCAGCAGAAGCGAACACCGGGGAGCTGTTTTTT. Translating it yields CASSPAEANTGELFF.